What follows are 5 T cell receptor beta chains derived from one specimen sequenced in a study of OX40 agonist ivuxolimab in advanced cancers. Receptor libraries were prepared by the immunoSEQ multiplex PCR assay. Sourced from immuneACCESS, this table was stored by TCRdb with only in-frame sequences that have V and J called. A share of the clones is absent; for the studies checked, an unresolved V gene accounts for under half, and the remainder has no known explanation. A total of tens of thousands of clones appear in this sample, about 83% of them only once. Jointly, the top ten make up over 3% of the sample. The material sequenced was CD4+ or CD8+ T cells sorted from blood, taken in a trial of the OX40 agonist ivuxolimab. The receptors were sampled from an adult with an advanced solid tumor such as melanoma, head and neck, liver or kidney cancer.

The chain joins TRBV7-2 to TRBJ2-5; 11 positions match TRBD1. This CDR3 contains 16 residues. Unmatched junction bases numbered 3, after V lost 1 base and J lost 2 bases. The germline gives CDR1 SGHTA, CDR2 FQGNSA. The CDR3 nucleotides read TGTGCCAGCAGCTTAGTCGGGACAGGGGGGCAAGAGACCCAGTACTTC. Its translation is CASSLVGTGGQETQYF.

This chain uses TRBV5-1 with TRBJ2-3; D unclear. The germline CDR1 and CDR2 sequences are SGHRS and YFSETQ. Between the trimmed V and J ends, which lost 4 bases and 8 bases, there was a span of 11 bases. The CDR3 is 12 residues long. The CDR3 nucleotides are TGCGCCAGCAGCCAAGCGTCGGCTACGCAGTATTTT. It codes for CASSQASATQYF.

The DNA of the CDR3 is TGTGCAGCGGGAGGGGCCTACGAGCAGTACTTC. Encoded protein: CAAGGAYEQYF. The chain recombines TRBV19 with TRBJ2-7, with 10 bases that match TRBD2. The length of the CDR3 is 11 residues. Germline assignment: CDR1 LNHDA and CDR2 SQIVND (reference sequence).

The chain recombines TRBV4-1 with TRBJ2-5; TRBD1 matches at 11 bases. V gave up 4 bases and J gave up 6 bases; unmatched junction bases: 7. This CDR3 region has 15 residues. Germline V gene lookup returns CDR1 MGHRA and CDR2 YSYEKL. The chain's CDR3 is CASSPGQGAVKTQYF. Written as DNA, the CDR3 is TGCGCCAGCAGCCCTGGACAGGGGGCCGTAAAGACCCAGTACTTC.

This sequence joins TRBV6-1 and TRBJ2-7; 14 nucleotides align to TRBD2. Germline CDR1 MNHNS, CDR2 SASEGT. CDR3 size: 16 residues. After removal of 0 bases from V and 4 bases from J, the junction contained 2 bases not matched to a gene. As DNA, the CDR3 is TGTGCCAGCAGTGAAGCGGGACTAGCGGGAGTTTACGAGCAGTACTTC. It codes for CASSEAGLAGVYEQYF.